Below, 15 T cell receptor beta chains from the same sample are listed, as sequenced in a study of cytomegalovirus exposure and HLA in healthy donors. Assay used: immunoSEQ multiplex PCR; TCRdb lists only in-frame clones, some missing. The table has 130,000 to 150,000 clones, about 89% seen once; the top ten hold 3% to 3.5%. Sequenced sample: PBMCs. These TCRs come from a young woman in good health and CMV-seropositive.

The chain links TRBV25-1 to TRBJ1-1, with D uncertain. This CDR3 region has 15 residues. Germline CDR1 is MGHDK and CDR2 is SYGVNS. The ends were cut back, 4 bases at V and 0 bases at J, with 12 bases in the middle. The CDR3 region is CASSVEGFMNTEAFF. In DNA form, the CDR3 reads TGTGCCAGCAGTGTTGAGGGATTCATGAACACTGAAGCTTTCTTT.

The chain links TRBV7-9 to TRBJ2-7; possible D gene TRBD1, 6 bases. Looked up from germline, CDR1 is SEHNR and CDR2 is FQNEAQ (reference sequence). The ends were cut back, 5 bases at V and 2 bases at J, with 22 bases in the middle. The CDR3 has 17 residues. In DNA, the CDR3 is TGTGCCAGCAGCGGCAGTAAATCTTGGTACAGGGCCTACGAGCAGTACTTC. This translates into CASSGSKSWYRAYEQYF.

This chain joins TRBV30 and TRBJ2-3; D not certain. The CDR3 has 12 amino acids. The V and J ends lost 6 bases and 0 bases respectively, with 7 bases between them. In germline, CDR1 is GTSNPN, CDR2 SVGIG (reference sequence). The CDR3 DNA sequence: TGTGCCTGTAGAAAGAGCACAGATACGCAGTATTTT. Translating gives CACRKSTDTQYF.

V and J are TRBV11-3 and TRBJ1-1, with no clear D. With 1 base removed from V and 10 bases from J, the gap between germline ends came to 7 bases. Germline V gene data show CDR1 as SGHNT and CDR2 as YENEEA. This CDR3 has 11 residues. CDR3 loop: CASSLGLAAFF. The CDR3 region has the DNA TGTGCCAGCAGCTTAGGGTTGGCAGCTTTCTTT. Filled out from reference TRBV11-3 and TRBJ1-1, the complete variable domain reads EAGVVQSPRYKIIEKKQPVAFWCNPISGHNTLYWYLQNLGQGPELLIRYENEEAVDDSQLPKDRFSAERLKGVDSTLKIQPAELGDSAVYLCASSLGLAAFFGQGTRLTVV.

The V gene is TRBV28, the J gene TRBJ1-1, with 7 bases matching TRBD1. This CDR3 has 14 residues. CDR1 and CDR2 (germline): MDHEN, SYDVKM. J was trimmed by 0 bases and V by 7 bases; bases with no gene match: 5. CDR3 coding DNA: TGTGCCAGCAACTCCAGGGGGTTGAACACTGAAGCTTTCTTT. It translates to CASNSRGLNTEAFF.

The V gene is TRBV27, the J gene TRBJ1-1; no firm D call. The V end was cut by 2 bases, the J end by 1 base, with 11 bases between. CDR3 length equals 15 residues. CDR1 and CDR2 from the germline V gene are MNHEY and SMNVEV (reference sequence). The chain's CDR3 is CASSLGGRRNTEAFF. CDR3 nucleotide sequence: TGTGCCAGCAGTTTAGGCGGCCGCCGGAACACTGAAGCTTTCTTT.

The chain recombines TRBV2 with TRBJ1-3; 7 bases are shared with TRBD1. The CDR3 length is 16 residues. Per germline, CDR1 SNHLY and CDR2 FYNNEI. The trim removed 7 bases at V and 7 bases at J, leaving 16 bases unmatched. The CDR3 nucleotides are TGTGCCAGCACCTTGAATAGGGGGCTAAATGGGAACACCATATATTTT. This sequence encodes CASTLNRGLNGNTIYF.

The V and J genes are TRBV27 and TRBJ2-2, with D perhaps matching TRBD2 (7 bases). V gave up 3 bases and J gave up 1 base, with 18 bases separating them. The CDR3 spans 18 residues. Germline-derived CDR1 and CDR2 are MNHEY and SMNVEV (reference sequence). CDR3: CASSFRWGGAKNTGELFF. The DNA of the CDR3 is TGTGCCAGCAGTTTCAGGTGGGGGGGCGCAAAGAACACCGGGGAGCTGTTTTTT.

V is TRBV5-1 and J is TRBJ1-2, with D possibly being TRBD1 (5 bases). V was trimmed by 4 bases and J by 13 bases, leaving 23 bases between them. CDR3 length: 14 amino acids. CDR1 is SGHRS and CDR2 is YFSETQ in the germline V gene. CDR3 nucleotide sequence: TGCGCCAGCAGCCCTGAAGGGGCCTCCTCGGGTAGCACCTTC. It specifies CASSPEGASSGSTF.

The genes are TRBV5-6 and TRBJ2-1; 9 nucleotides match TRBD2. The J segment lost 7 bases and the V segment lost 5 bases, leaving 7 bases of the junction unmatched. The CDR3 has 14 amino acids. From germline, CDR1 is SGHDT and CDR2 YYEEEE. The CDR3 DNA reads TGTGCCAGCAGTCCGGGACTAGCTAAAAATGAGCAGTTCTTC. Its protein product is CASSPGLAKNEQFF.

The chain joins TRBV19 to TRBJ1-4, with TRBD1 matching 11 bases. The CDR3 loop spans 13 amino acids. J lost 10 bases, V lost 3 bases, and 1 base had no gene match. Germline V gene data show CDR1 as LNHDA and CDR2 as SQIVND (reference sequence). Here the CDR3 reads CASSIGTGGKLFF. In nucleotides, the CDR3 is TGTGCCAGTAGTATCGGGACAGGGGGAAAACTGTTTTTT.

The V call is TRBV29-1, the J call TRBJ2-7; TRBD1 matches at 7 bases. The CDR3 sequence is 12 residues long. CDR1 SQVTM and CDR2 ANQGSEA come from the germline V gene. Trimming cost V 5 bases and J 2 bases; bases outside gene matches: 3. CDR3 loop: CSVTDRAYEQYF. DNA of the CDR3: TGCAGCGTTACCGACAGGGCCTACGAGCAGTACTTC.

V is TRBV11-3 and J is TRBJ2-7; 11 nucleotides match TRBD2. V shed 5 bases, J shed 0 bases, and the junction held 9 bases outside the gene matches. The CDR3 loop spans 17 amino acids. CDR1 and CDR2 (germline): SGHNT, YENEEA. CDR3 sequence: CASSPYSGRADSYEQYF. DNA of the CDR3: TGTGCCAGCAGCCCCTATAGCGGGAGGGCCGACTCCTACGAGCAGTACTTC.

The chain carries TRBV6-6 and TRBJ2-5, with D maybe TRBD2 (6 bases). Trimming cost V 4 bases and J 5 bases, with 17 bases left between them. The germline V gene encodes CDR1 MNHNY and CDR2 SVGAGI (reference sequence). The CDR3 runs 15 residues. This chain's CDR3 is CASSWGTLGGETQYF. The CDR3 DNA reads TGTGCCAGCAGTTGGGGGACTTTGGGAGGCGAGACCCAGTACTTC.

The chain joins TRBV19 to TRBJ1-5, with D tentatively TRBD1 (5 bases). The CDR3 runs 13 residues. Trimming left V 7 bases short and J 3 bases short, with 10 bases between. Germline V lookup: CDR1 LNHDA, CDR2 SQIVND (reference sequence). CDR3 nucleotides: TGTGCCAGTAACCGACAGTACAATCAGCCCCAGCATTTT. Its translation: CASNRQYNQPQHF.